This TCR beta chain appears in the sequencing data of a study of OX40 agonist ivuxolimab in advanced cancers. Using immunoSEQ multiplex PCR, the repertoire was profiled, and TCRdb retains in-frame clones only, with some absent. The data hold about 46,000 clones, with approximately 88% observed a single time. Points from the study as a whole: The mean number of expanded clones was higher in CD8+ T cells than in CD4+. At doses 0.1 to 3.0 mg/kg, CD4+ and CD8+ clones expanded.

V shed 6 bases and J 7 bases; nucleotides not matched to a gene: 9. Germline V gene lookup returns CDR1 WSHSY and CDR2 SAAADI. The CDR3 contains 15 residues. With respect to this clone: Its antigen is undetermined.

The receptor was derived from an adult with an advanced solid tumor such as melanoma, head and neck, liver or kidney cancer. The chain couples TRBV10-2 to TRBJ1-6; TRBD1 agrees at 7 bases. Specimen: CD4+ or CD8+ T cells sorted from blood, collected in a trial of the OX40 agonist ivuxolimab. CDR3 region: CASRDHQGVNSPLHF. Here the CDR3 DNA reads TGCGCCAGCAGGGACCACCAGGGGGTAAATTCACCCCTCCACTTT.